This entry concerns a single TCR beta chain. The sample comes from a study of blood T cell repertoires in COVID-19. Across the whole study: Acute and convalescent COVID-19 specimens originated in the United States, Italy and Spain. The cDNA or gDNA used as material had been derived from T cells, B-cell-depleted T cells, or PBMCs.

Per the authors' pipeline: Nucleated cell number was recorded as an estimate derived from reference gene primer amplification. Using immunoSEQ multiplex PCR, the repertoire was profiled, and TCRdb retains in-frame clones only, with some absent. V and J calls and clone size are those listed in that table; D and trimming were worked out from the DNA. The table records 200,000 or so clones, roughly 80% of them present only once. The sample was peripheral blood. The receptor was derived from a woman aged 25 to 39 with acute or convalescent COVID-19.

The DNA for the CDR3 is TGTGCCAGCAGTTATCCACAGGGTTTCGCTGAAGCTTTCTTT. Translating gives CASSYPQGFAEAFF. The chain couples TRBV28 to TRBJ1-1, with D tentatively TRBD1 (6 bases). The V end lost 4 bases, the J end lost 6 bases, and 15 bases lay between the germline ends. Germline values: CDR1 MDHEN, CDR2 SYDVKM. The CDR3 is made up of 14 amino acids.